This T cell receptor beta chain was recorded in a study of T cells after yellow fever vaccination. Whole-study findings and limits: Clonotypes shared by both compartments, CD4 and CD8, made up a small share.

Germline CDR1 and CDR2: MNHNY and SVGAGI (reference sequence). The CDR3 runs 13 residues. Trimming removed 8 bases from V and 1 base from J, with 11 bases in between. This clonotype was recorded at least ten times. Its antigen is not known. TCRdb re-called the 5' RACE reads through MiXCR, storing one row per CDR3 protein. In the table there are around 530,000 distinct CDR3 sequences, roughly a sixth of which are singletons. The genes are TRBV6-6 and TRBJ1-1; no definite D call. The clonotype originates from a man aged 18 to 30 who received the YFV17D yellow fever vaccine. The input for sequencing was PBMCs, taken 5 days after the first yellow fever vaccination. CDR3 region: CASSGGRNTEAFF. The CDR3 DNA reads as TGTGCCAGCTCGGGAGGGAGGAACACTGAAGCTTTCTTT.